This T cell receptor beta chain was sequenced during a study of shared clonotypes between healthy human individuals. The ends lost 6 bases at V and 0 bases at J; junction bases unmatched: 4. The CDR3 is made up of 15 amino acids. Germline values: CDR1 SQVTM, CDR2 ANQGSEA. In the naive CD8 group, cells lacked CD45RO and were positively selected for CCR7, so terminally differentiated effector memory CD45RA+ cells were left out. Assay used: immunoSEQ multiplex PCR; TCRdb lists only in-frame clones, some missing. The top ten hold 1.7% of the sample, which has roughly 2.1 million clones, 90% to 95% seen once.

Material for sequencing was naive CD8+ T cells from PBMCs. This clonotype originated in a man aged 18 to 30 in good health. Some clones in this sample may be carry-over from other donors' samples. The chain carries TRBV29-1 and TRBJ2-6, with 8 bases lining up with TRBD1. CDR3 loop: CSVGQGYSGANVLTF. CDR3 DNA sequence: TGCAGCGTCGGACAGGGTTACTCTGGGGCCAACGTCCTGACTTTC.